Shown below are 18 T cell receptor beta chains from a single sample sequenced in a study of CD8+ T cells in alopecia areata. RNA was isolated and reverse transcribed to cDNA, the sequencing template. TCRdb's copy holds only in-frame clones and misses some; the assay was immunoSEQ multiplex PCR. This table holds 150,000 to 200,000 clones, 50% to 70% found once. Regarding treatment: oral pan-JAK inhibitor, 5-10 mg twice daily. The input for sequencing was CD4+ T cells sorted from blood, taken around week 50, from a patient treated with tofacitinib. The receptors stem from a human donor with alopecia areata.

Remarks on this clone: The identical CDR3 is also encoded by other nucleotide sequences in the sample. The chain employs TRBV29-1 and TRBJ2-6; D gene unclear. V dropped 3 bases and J dropped 2 bases, with 2 bases sitting between them. This CDR3 region has 12 residues. Germline V CDR1 and CDR2: SQVTM, ANQGSEA. The CDR3 loop reads CSVDPGANVLTF. In nucleotides, the CDR3 is TGCAGCGTTGACCCTGGGGCCAACGTCCTGACTTTC.

The genes are TRBV19 and TRBJ2-2, with D possibly being TRBD1 (5 bases). This CDR3 is built from 15 residues. Germline CDR1 LNHDA, CDR2 SQIVND (reference sequence). V lost 5 bases and J lost 6, with 16 bases in between. The CDR3 spells CASSRRGADPGELFF. The CDR3 coding sequence is TGTGCCAGTAGTCGAAGGGGCGCTGACCCCGGGGAGCTGTTTTTT.

This chain links TRBV28 with TRBJ1-2; D gene ambiguous. V lost 5 bases, J lost 2 bases, and 6 bases lay in between. The germline gives CDR1 MDHEN, CDR2 SYDVKM. This CDR3 comprises 12 residues. In DNA form, the CDR3 reads TGTGCCAGCAGTAACTACAACTATGGCTACACCTTC. It translates to CASSNYNYGYTF.

V and J are TRBV30 and TRBJ2-7; 10 bases map to TRBD1. The CDR3 is 13 residues long. Trimming cost V 4 bases and J 3 bases; bases outside gene matches: 3. CDR1 and CDR2 (germline): GTSNPN, SVGIG (reference sequence). Written as DNA, the CDR3 is TGTGCCTGGAACCGGGACAGGGGCTACGAGCAGTACTTC. The encoded protein is CAWNRDRGYEQYF.

V gene TRBV5-6 combines with J gene TRBJ2-7; perhaps D is TRBD1 or TRBD2 (5 bases each). CDR3 length: 15 amino acids. Germline assignment: CDR1 SGHDT and CDR2 YYEEEE. Trimming pared 4 bases from V and 2 bases from J, leaving 16 bases between. In DNA, the CDR3 is TGTGCCAGCAGCCTCCCCGGGACGGACACCTACGAGCAGTACTTC. It is translated as CASSLPGTDTYEQYF.

This chain joins TRBV19 and TRBJ2-7, with D maybe TRBD1 (5 bases). V was cut by 6 bases and J by 3 bases, with 18 bases left in between. The V gene's germline CDR1 is LNHDA and CDR2 SQIVND (reference sequence). The CDR3 contains 15 residues. The CDR3 protein is CASRGLRGNVYEQYF. For the CDR3, the DNA is TGTGCCAGTAGGGGGTTAAGGGGAAACGTCTACGAGCAGTACTTC.

J is TRBJ1-2 and V is TRBV10-3; D might be TRBD1 (6 bases). In germline, CDR1 is ENHRY, CDR2 SYGVKD. The CDR3 consists of 15 residues. V was trimmed by 0 bases and J by 2 bases, leaving 10 bases between them. The CDR3 sequence is CAISESRGVNYGYTF. The CDR3 nucleotides read TGTGCCATCAGTGAGTCGAGGGGGGTCAACTATGGCTACACCTTC.

CDR3 amino acids: CSVDRGFDYGYTF. As DNA, the CDR3 is TGCAGCGTCGACCGGGGATTCGACTATGGCTACACCTTC. This chain joins TRBV29-1 and TRBJ1-2, with no clear D. The V and J ends lost 6 bases and 3 bases respectively, with 14 bases between them. Germline V lookup: CDR1 SQVTM, CDR2 ANQGSEA. This CDR3 has 13 residues. Filled out from reference TRBV29-1 and TRBJ1-2, the complete variable domain reads SAVISQKPSRDICQRGTSLTIQCQVDSQVTMMFWYRQQPGQSLTLIATANQGSEATYESGFVIDKFPISRPNLTFSTLTVSNMSPEDSSIYLCSVDRGFDYGYTFGSGTRLTVV.

The chain is built from TRBV4-3 and TRBJ1-2; D is ambiguous. This CDR3 has 12 amino acids. Per the germline V gene, CDR1 is LGHNA and CDR2 is YSLEER. Trimming removed 0 bases from V and 7 bases from J, with 6 bases in between. In DNA form, the CDR3 reads TGCGCCAGCAGCCAAGATCGTATTGGCTACACCTTC. It translates to CASSQDRIGYTF.

This CDR3 reads CAWSAGDYGYTF. In DNA, the CDR3 is TGTGCCTGGAGTGCAGGTGACTATGGCTACACCTTC. The rearrangement uses TRBV30 and TRBJ1-2, with no clear D. CDR3 length: 12 amino acids. Trimming removed 1 base at V and 3 bases at J, with 6 bases between. The germline V gene has CDR1 GTSNPN and CDR2 SVGIG (reference sequence).

This sequence joins TRBV29-1 and TRBJ2-3; 8 bases are shared with TRBD2. V lost 5 bases to trimming and J lost 1 base; unmatched junction nucleotides: 5. Germline CDR1 is SQVTM and CDR2 is ANQGSEA. The CDR3 consists of 14 residues. CDR3 in amino acids: CSVNGGAGTDTQYF. In DNA, the CDR3 is TGCAGCGTTAACGGGGGGGCGGGCACAGATACGCAGTATTTT.

The chain has TRBV5-1 and TRBJ2-7; 10 nucleotides match TRBD2. The germline gives CDR1 SGHRS, CDR2 YFSETQ. This CDR3 is built from 16 residues. V was pared by 3 bases and J by 5 bases, with 11 bases of the junction left unmatched. The CDR3 reads CASSSPGAGGRDEQYF. CDR3 bases: TGCGCCAGCAGCTCACCCGGAGCGGGGGGGCGCGACGAGCAGTACTTC.

This rearrangement joins TRBV30 to TRBJ2-6; D might be TRBD1 (6 bases). The length of the CDR3 is 15 residues. In germline, CDR1 is GTSNPN, CDR2 SVGIG (reference sequence). Trimming stripped 7 bases from V and 5 bases from J, with 18 bases between. CDR3 sequence reads: CASGQFGTWANVLTF. The CDR3 nucleotides are TGTGCCTCCGGACAGTTTGGGACGTGGGCCAACGTCCTGACTTTC.

CDR3 amino acids: CASSQSQGSNEQYF. The CDR3 region has the DNA TGTGCCAGCTCACAATCCCAGGGGTCCAACGAGCAGTACTTC. The rearrangement links TRBV18 to TRBJ2-7; D is possibly TRBD1 (6 bases). The V gene's germline CDR1 is KGHSH and CDR2 LQKENI. V was shortened by 4 bases and J by 5 bases, with 15 bases between the two germline ends. CDR3 size: 14 residues.

This rearrangement joins TRBV4-3 to TRBJ1-5, with D perhaps matching TRBD1 (5 bases). CDR1 is LGHNA, CDR2 YSLEER, per germline. Trimming removed 1 base from V and 6 bases from J, with 13 bases in between. The CDR3 covers 15 residues. CDR3 coding DNA: TGCGCCAGCAGCCAAGTGGGGGGGTCCGGTCAGCCCCAGCATTTT. Protein sequence: CASSQVGGSGQPQHF.

This clone was observed a handful of times. CDR3 DNA: TGCAGCGCTATAGGACCTGACAGGGGAGGACGGACTGAAGCTTTCTTT. It translates to CSAIGPDRGGRTEAFF. This chain uses TRBV29-1 with TRBJ1-1, with 8 bases that match TRBD1. J lost 5 bases, V lost 7 bases, and 18 bases had no gene match. The CDR3 loop spans 16 amino acids. CDR1 is SQVTM, CDR2 ANQGSEA, per germline.

This clone occurred a few times. This same CDR3 is encoded by further DNA sequences in the sample. The CDR3 spells CASSLDSYGYTF. The CDR3 DNA is TGTGCCAGCAGCCTAGACAGTTATGGCTACACCTTC. The chain is built from TRBV7-2 and TRBJ1-2; D may be TRBD1 (5 bases). Deletions cut 5 bases from V and 5 bases from J, with 9 bases between. CDR1 is SGHTA, CDR2 FQGNSA, per germline. This CDR3 has 12 residues. Full variable domain (rest looked up from reference TRBV7-2 and TRBJ1-2): GAGVSQSPSNKVTEKGKDVELRCDPISGHTALYWYRQSLGQGLEFLIYFQGNSAPDKSGLPSDRFSAERTGGSVSTLTIQRTQQEDSAVYLCASSLDSYGYTFGSGTRLTVV.

The table lists this clone with many counts. The chain carries TRBV11-1 and TRBJ2-5, with 13 bases aligning to TRBD2. The CDR3 loop spans 16 amino acids. V trimming: 7 bases; J trimming: 0 bases; junction bases outside the gene matches: 5. CDR1 is SGHAT, CDR2 FQDESV, per germline (reference sequence). CDR3 DNA sequence: TGTGCCAGCACCGAGACTAGCGGGGGGTACCAAGAGACCCAGTACTTC. Translating gives CASTETSGGYQETQYF.